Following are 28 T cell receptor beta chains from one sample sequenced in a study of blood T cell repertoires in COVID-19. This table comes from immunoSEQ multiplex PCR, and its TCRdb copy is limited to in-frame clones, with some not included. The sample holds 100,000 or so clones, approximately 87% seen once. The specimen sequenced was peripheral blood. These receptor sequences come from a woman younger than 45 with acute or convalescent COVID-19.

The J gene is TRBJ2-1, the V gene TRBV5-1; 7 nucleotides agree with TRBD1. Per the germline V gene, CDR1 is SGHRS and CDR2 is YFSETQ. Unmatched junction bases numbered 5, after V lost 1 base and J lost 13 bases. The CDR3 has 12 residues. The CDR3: CASSLTGTAQFF. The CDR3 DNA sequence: TGCGCCAGCAGCTTGACCGGGACAGCCCAGTTCTTC.

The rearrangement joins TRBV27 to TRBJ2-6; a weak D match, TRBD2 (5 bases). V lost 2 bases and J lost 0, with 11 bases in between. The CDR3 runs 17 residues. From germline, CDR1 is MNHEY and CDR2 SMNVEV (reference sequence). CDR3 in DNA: TGTGCCAGCAGTTTAAGGGAGCTCGGCTCTGGGGCCAACGTCCTGACTTTC. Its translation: CASSLRELGSGANVLTF.

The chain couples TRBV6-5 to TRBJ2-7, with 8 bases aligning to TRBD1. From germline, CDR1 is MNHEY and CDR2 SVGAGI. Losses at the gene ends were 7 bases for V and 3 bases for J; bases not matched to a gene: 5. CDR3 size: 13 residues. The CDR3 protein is CASTPGTGYEQYF. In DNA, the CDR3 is TGTGCCAGCACCCCCGGGACAGGCTACGAGCAGTACTTC.

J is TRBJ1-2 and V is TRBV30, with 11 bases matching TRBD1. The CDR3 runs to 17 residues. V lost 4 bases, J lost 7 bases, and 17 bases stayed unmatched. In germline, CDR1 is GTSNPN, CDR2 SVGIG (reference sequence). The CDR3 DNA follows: TGTGCCTGGACCCCAGACGGACAGGGGGCGGCCTGGTTTGGCTACACCTTC. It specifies CAWTPDGQGAAWFGYTF.

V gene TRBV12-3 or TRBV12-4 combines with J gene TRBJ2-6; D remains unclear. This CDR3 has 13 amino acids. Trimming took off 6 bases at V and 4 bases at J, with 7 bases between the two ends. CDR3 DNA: TGTGCCAGCAGCCAAGCCGGGGCCAACGTCCTGACTTTC. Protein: CASSQAGANVLTF.

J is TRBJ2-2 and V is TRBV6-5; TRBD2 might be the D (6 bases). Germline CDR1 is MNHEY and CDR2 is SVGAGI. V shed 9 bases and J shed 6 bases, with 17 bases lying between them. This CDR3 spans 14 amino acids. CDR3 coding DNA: TGTGCCAGAGGTATGAGGGAGGTCGCCGGGGAGCTGTTTTTT. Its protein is CARGMREVAGELFF.

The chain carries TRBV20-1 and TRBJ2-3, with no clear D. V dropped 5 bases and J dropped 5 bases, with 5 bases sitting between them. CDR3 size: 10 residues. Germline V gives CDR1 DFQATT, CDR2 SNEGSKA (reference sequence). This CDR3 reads CSARRDTQYF. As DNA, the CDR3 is TGCAGTGCTCGCAGAGATACGCAGTATTTT.

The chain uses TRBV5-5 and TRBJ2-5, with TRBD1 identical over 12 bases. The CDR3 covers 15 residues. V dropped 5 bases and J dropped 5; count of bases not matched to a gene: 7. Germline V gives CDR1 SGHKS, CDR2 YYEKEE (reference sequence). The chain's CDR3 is CASRSGTGGWETQYF. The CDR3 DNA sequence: TGTGCCAGCAGGTCCGGGACAGGGGGCTGGGAGACCCAGTACTTC.

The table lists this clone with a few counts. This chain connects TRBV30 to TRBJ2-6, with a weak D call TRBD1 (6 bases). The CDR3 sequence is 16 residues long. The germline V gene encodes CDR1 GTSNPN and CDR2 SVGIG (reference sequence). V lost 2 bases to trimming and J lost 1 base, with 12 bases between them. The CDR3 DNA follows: TGTGCCTGGAGTCCACCAGGGGTTTCTGGGGCCAACGTCCTGACTTTC. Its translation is CAWSPPGVSGANVLTF.

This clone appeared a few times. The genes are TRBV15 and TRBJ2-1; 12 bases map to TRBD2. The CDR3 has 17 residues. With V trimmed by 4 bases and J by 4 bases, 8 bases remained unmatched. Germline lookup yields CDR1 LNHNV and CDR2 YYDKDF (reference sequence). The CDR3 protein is CATSTLTGTSGYNEQFF. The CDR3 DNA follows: TGTGCCACCAGCACACTAACCGGGACTAGCGGGTACAATGAGCAGTTCTTC.

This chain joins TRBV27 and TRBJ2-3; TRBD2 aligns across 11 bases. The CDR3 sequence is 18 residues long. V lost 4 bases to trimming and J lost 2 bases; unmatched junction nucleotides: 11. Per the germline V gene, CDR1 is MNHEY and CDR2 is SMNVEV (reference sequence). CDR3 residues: CASSSMTSTSGVTDTQYF. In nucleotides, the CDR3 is TGTGCCAGCAGTTCCATGACCTCGACTAGCGGGGTCACAGATACGCAGTATTTT.

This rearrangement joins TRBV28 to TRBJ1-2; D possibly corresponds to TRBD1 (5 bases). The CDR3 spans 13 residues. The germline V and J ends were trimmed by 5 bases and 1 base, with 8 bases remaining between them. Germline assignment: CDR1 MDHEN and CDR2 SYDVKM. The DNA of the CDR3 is TGTGCCAGCAGTGGGGGGGGTAACTATGGCTACACCTTC. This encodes CASSGGGNYGYTF.

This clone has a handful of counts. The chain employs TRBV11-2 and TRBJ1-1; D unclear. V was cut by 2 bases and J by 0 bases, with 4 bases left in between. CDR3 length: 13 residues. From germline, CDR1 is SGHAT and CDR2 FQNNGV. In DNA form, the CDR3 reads TGTGCCAGCAGCTTACAGATGAACACTGAAGCTTTCTTT. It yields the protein CASSLQMNTEAFF.

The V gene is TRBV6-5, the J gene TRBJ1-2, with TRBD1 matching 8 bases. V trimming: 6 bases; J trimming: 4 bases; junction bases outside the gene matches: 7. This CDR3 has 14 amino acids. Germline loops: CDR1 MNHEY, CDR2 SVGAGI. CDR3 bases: TGTGCCAGCAGAGATCAGGACAGGGCCTATGGCTACACCTTC. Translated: CASRDQDRAYGYTF.

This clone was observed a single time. In DNA, the CDR3 is TGTGCCAGCAGCGCGGGACTAGCGGGGGTCTTCTACGAGCAGTACTTC. Protein product: CASSAGLAGVFYEQYF. The genes are TRBV5-4 and TRBJ2-7, with 14 bases lining up with TRBD2. The ends lost 4 bases at V and 3 bases at J; junction bases unmatched: 6. Germline CDR1 reads SGHNT; CDR2 reads YYREEE (reference sequence). This CDR3 region has 16 residues.

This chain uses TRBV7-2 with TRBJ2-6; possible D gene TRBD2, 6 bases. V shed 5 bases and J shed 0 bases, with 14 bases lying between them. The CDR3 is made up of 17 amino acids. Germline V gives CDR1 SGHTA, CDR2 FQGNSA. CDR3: CASSRLASFSGANVLTF. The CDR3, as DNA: TGTGCCAGCAGCCGCCTAGCGTCGTTCTCTGGGGCCAACGTCCTGACTTTC.

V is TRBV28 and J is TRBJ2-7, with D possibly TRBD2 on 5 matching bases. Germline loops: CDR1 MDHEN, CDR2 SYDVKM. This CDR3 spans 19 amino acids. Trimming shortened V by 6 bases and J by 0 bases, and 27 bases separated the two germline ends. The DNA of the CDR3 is TGTGCCAGCAGCTTGCCCCTCGGACTCGGGAAAACGAGCTCCTACGAGCAGTACTTC. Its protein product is CASSLPLGLGKTSSYEQYF. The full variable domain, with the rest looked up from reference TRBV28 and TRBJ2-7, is DVKVTQSSRYLVKRTGEKVFLECVQDMDHENMFWYRQDPGLGLRLIYFSYDVKMKEKGDIPEGYSVSREKKERFSLILESASTNQTSMYLCASSLPLGLGKTSSYEQYFGPGTRLTVT.

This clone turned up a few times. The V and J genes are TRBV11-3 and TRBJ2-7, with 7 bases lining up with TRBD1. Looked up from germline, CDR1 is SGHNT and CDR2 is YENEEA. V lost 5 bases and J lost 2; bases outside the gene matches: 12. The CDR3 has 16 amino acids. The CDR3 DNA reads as TGTGCCAGCAGCGCTCGAGGGGCAGGGGGACCCTACGAGCAGTACTTC. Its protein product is CASSARGAGGPYEQYF. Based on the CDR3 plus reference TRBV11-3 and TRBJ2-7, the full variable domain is EAGVVQSPRYKIIEKKQPVAFWCNPISGHNTLYWYLQNLGQGPELLIRYENEEAVDDSQLPKDRFSAERLKGVDSTLKIQPAELGDSAVYLCASSARGAGGPYEQYFGPGTRLTVT.

CDR3: CASAFGGHGYTF. CDR3 DNA: TGTGCTAGTGCTTTTGGAGGACATGGCTACACCTTC. V is TRBV12-5 and J is TRBJ1-2; D unclear. CDR1 and CDR2 (germline): LGHNT, FRNRAP. The CDR3 consists of 12 residues. The ends were cut back, 7 bases at V and 6 bases at J, with 12 bases in the middle.

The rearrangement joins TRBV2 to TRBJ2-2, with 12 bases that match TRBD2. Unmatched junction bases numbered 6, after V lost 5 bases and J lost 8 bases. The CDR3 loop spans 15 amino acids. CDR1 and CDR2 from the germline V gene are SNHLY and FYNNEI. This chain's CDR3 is CASSWTSGDRGELFF. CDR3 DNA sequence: TGTGCCAGCAGTTGGACTAGCGGGGATCGAGGGGAGCTGTTTTTT.

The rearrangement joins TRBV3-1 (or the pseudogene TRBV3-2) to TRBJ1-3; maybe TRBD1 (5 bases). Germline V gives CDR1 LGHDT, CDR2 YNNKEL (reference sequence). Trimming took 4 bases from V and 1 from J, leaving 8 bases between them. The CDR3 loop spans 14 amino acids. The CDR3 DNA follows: TGTGCCAGCAGCCCGACAGATTCTGGAAACACCATATATTTT. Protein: CASSPTDSGNTIYF.

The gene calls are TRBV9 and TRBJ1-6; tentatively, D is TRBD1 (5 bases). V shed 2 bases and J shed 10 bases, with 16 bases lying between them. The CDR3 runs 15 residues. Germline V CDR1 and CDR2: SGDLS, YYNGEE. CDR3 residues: CASSVSGSGSSPLHF. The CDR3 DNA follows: TGTGCCAGCAGCGTGTCAGGGAGCGGGTCCTCACCCCTCCACTTT.

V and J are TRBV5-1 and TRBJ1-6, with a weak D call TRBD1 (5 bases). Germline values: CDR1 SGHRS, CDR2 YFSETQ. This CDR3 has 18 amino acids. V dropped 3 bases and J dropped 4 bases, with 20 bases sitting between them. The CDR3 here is CASSSGTTSAGYNSPLHF. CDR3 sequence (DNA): TGCGCCAGCAGCTCCGGGACGACCTCCGCGGGGTATAATTCACCCCTCCACTTT.

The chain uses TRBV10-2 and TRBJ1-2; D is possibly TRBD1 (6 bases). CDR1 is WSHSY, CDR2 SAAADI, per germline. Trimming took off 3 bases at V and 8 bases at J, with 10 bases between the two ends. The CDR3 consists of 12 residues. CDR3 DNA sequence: TGCGCCAGCAGTGACGGGGGGCAAGGCTACACCTTC. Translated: CASSDGGQGYTF.

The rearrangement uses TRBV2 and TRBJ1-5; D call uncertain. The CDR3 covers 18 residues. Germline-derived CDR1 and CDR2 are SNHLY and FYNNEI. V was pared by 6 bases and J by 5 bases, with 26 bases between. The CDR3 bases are TGTGCCAGCAGCCGGTCCCCCCTTGAGTCGCGGATCGATCAGCCCCAGCATTTT. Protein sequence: CASSRSPLESRIDQPQHF.

The CDR3 reads CASSSDKSSYNEQFF. DNA for the CDR3: TGCGCCAGCAGCTCCGACAAGAGCTCCTACAATGAGCAGTTCTTC. The chain has TRBV4-1 and TRBJ2-1; no clear D. V was pared by 5 bases and J by 0 bases, with 11 bases between. Germline CDR1 is MGHRA and CDR2 is YSYEKL. The CDR3 runs to 15 residues.

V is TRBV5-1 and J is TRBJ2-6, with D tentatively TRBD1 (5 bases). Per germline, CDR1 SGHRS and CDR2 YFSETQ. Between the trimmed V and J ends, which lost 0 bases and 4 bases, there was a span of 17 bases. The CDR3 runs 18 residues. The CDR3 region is CASSLDPRVTPGANVLTF. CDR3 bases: TGCGCCAGCAGCTTGGATCCCAGGGTAACTCCCGGGGCCAACGTCCTGACTTTC. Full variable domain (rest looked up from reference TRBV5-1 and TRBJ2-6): KAGVTQTPRYLIKTRGQQVTLSCSPISGHRSVSWYQQTPGQGLQFLFEYFSETQRNKGNFPGRFSGRQFSNSRSEMNVSTLELGDSALYLCASSLDPRVTPGANVLTFGAGSRLTVL.

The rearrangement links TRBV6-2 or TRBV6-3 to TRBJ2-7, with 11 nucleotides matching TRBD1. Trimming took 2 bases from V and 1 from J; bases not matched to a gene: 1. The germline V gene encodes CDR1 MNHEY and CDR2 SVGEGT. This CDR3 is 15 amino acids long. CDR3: CASSYGTGGSYEQYF. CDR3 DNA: TGTGCCAGCAGTTACGGGACAGGGGGGTCCTACGAGCAGTACTTC.